One and the same sample provided the 17 T cell receptor beta chains below, sequenced in a study of blood T cell repertoires in COVID-19. The method was immunoSEQ multiplex PCR; TCRdb's version includes in-frame clones alone and lacks a portion of them. The sample shows 250,000 to 300,000 clones, roughly 85% of them seen only once. Sample: peripheral blood. The receptors were gathered from a woman aged 70-85 years with acute or convalescent COVID-19.

Here the CDR3 DNA reads TGTGCCAGCGGCCCTCTGGGGGCCTCCTACAATGAGCAGTTCTTC. Its protein is CASGPLGASYNEQFF. This chain joins TRBV6-5 and TRBJ2-1, with a tentative D call TRBD1 (6 bases). In germline, CDR1 is MNHEY, CDR2 SVGAGI. The CDR3 is 15 residues long. The V end was cut by 8 bases, the J end by 0 bases, with 14 bases between.

This chain links TRBV6-2 or TRBV6-3 with TRBJ2-5; no clear D gene. Germline lookup yields CDR1 MNHEY and CDR2 SVGEGT. Trimming took 5 bases from V and 2 from J, leaving 3 bases between them. This CDR3 contains 11 residues. CDR3 DNA: TGTGCCAGCAGTCTACAAGAGACCCAGTACTTC. It codes for CASSLQETQYF.

The gene calls are TRBV5-4 and TRBJ1-1; D may be TRBD1 (6 bases). Germline V lookup: CDR1 SGHNT, CDR2 YYREEE (reference sequence). CDR3 length: 16 residues. Between the trimmed V and J ends, which lost 3 bases and 4 bases, there was a span of 19 bases. For the CDR3, the DNA is TGTGCCAGCAGCTCCCCGACAGGAGGCGTAAGCACTGAAGCTTTCTTT. It is translated as CASSSPTGGVSTEAFF.

J is TRBJ1-1 and V is TRBV10-2, with D unresolved. The CDR3 is made up of 14 amino acids. Looked up from germline, CDR1 is WSHSY and CDR2 is SAAADI. The V end was cut by 3 bases, the J end by 3 bases, with 11 bases between. The CDR3 nucleotides are TGCGCCAGCAGTGACGGGAGTAGGTACACTGAAGCTTTCTTT. Protein product: CASSDGSRYTEAFF.

This rearrangement joins TRBV3-1 (or the pseudogene TRBV3-2) to TRBJ2-2, with 8 bases fitting TRBD1. With V trimmed by 4 bases and J by 5 bases, 15 bases remained unmatched. This CDR3 has 18 amino acids. The germline gives CDR1 LGHDT, CDR2 YNNKEL (reference sequence). The CDR3 DNA reads as TGTGCCAGCAGCCTTAATGGGCCGAGGACAGGGAAAACCGGGGAGCTGTTTTTT. This sequence encodes CASSLNGPRTGKTGELFF.

The gene calls are TRBV3-1 (or the pseudogene TRBV3-2) and TRBJ1-1; D is perhaps TRBD1 (6 bases). Germline V lookup: CDR1 LGHDT, CDR2 YNNKEL (reference sequence). There are 14 residues in the CDR3. The V end was cut by 2 bases, the J end by 1 base, with 8 bases between. CDR3 sequence: CASSQLGANTEAFF. CDR3 nucleotide sequence: TGTGCCAGCAGCCAATTGGGGGCGAACACTGAAGCTTTCTTT.

The chain couples TRBV18 to TRBJ2-5; TRBD1 matches 8 bases. J gave up 9 bases and V 3 bases, and 12 bases lay outside the gene matches. The CDR3 consists of 15 residues. CDR1 is KGHSH and CDR2 is LQKENI in the germline V gene. This CDR3 is CASSPGVDRASPQYF. For the CDR3, the DNA is TGTGCCAGCTCACCGGGGGTGGACAGGGCTTCGCCCCAGTACTTC.

This clone was seen more than once but under ten times. V is TRBV6-5 and J is TRBJ2-7, with 9 bases fitting TRBD2. This CDR3 comprises 14 residues. The germline V gene has CDR1 MNHEY and CDR2 SVGAGI. After removal of 5 bases from V and 7 bases from J, the junction contained 9 bases not matched to a gene. This CDR3 is CASSRLAGNVEQYF. The CDR3 DNA sequence: TGTGCCAGCAGTAGGCTAGCGGGGAACGTGGAGCAGTACTTC.

Comment on this clone: This specimen includes other DNA sequences encoding the same CDR3. The rearrangement joins TRBV24-1 to TRBJ1-1, with D possibly being TRBD1 (6 bases). Germline V gives CDR1 KGHDR, CDR2 SFDVKD. V gave up 7 bases and J gave up 1 base, with 9 bases separating them. The CDR3 extends over 13 amino acids. CDR3 region: CATRGGGNTEAFF. The DNA of the CDR3 is TGTGCCACCAGGGGAGGGGGGAACACTGAAGCTTTCTTT.

The genes are TRBV15 and TRBJ1-1; 12 positions match TRBD1. The trim removed 3 bases at V and 6 bases at J, leaving 5 bases unmatched. The CDR3 is 15 residues long. The germline V gene encodes CDR1 LNHNV and CDR2 YYDKDF (reference sequence). This CDR3 reads CATSRGGQGAAEAFF. CDR3 sequence (DNA): TGTGCCACCAGCAGGGGGGGACAGGGGGCAGCTGAAGCTTTCTTT.

The V and J genes are TRBV19 and TRBJ1-3; D ambiguous. CDR1 LNHDA and CDR2 SQIVND come from the germline V gene (reference sequence). Deletions cut 5 bases from V and 0 bases from J, with 14 bases between. CDR3 length equals 16 residues. The CDR3 DNA reads as TGTGCCAGTAGTTCCCTACAGCTCAGCTCTGGAAACACCATATATTTT. This gives the protein CASSSLQLSSGNTIYF.

This chain uses TRBV5-1 with TRBJ1-1; a possible D gene is TRBD1 (6 bases). CDR3 length: 13 residues. Germline lookup yields CDR1 SGHRS and CDR2 YFSETQ. With 5 bases removed from V and 1 base from J, the gap between germline ends came to 9 bases. DNA of the CDR3: TGCGCCAGCAGACAGGGAGAGAACACTGAAGCTTTCTTT. Protein: CASRQGENTEAFF.

Here the CDR3 reads CAWSLTGSGYTF. DNA of the CDR3: TGTGCCTGGAGTCTTACAGGGTCTGGCTACACCTTC. The genes are TRBV30 and TRBJ1-2, with a tentative D call TRBD1 (6 bases). The CDR3 runs 12 residues. Germline loops: CDR1 GTSNPN, CDR2 SVGIG (reference sequence). V gave up 2 bases and J gave up 7 bases, with 11 bases separating them.

The chain is built from TRBV5-6 and TRBJ2-7; the D is unclear. Trimming stripped 2 bases from V and 6 bases from J, with 15 bases between. The CDR3 contains 14 residues. Germline CDR1 is SGHDT and CDR2 is YYEEEE. CDR3 bases: TGTGCCAGCAGCTTTGGCTCGTTCCATTCCGAGCAGTACTTC. Translating gives CASSFGSFHSEQYF. Looking up the rest from reference TRBV5-6 and TRBJ2-7 gives the full variable domain: DAGVTQSPTHLIKTRGQQVTLRCSPKSGHDTVSWYQQALGQGPQFIFQYYEEEERQRGNFPDRFSGHQFPNYSSELNVNALLLGDSALYLCASSFGSFHSEQYFGPGTRLTVT.

For this clone: Additional DNA sequences in this sample encode the identical CDR3. The gene calls are TRBV7-8 and TRBJ2-5, with D possibly TRBD2 on 6 matching bases. The germline V gene encodes CDR1 SGHVS and CDR2 FQNEAQ. The CDR3 totals 13 residues. Trimming pared 1 base from V and 5 bases from J, leaving 8 bases between. The CDR3 sequence: CASSLGGRETQYF. Written as DNA, the CDR3 is TGTGCCAGCAGCTTAGGGGGGAGGGAGACCCAGTACTTC.

The chain combines TRBV7-9 with TRBJ1-2; D gene unclear. The CDR3 has 14 residues. Germline values: CDR1 SEHNR, CDR2 FQNEAQ (reference sequence). The V end lost 1 base, the J end lost 6 bases, and 12 bases lay between the germline ends. As DNA, the CDR3 is TGTGCCAGCAGCTTAGAGATTCCGGGAAATGGCTACACCTTC. This sequence encodes CASSLEIPGNGYTF.

Only one count was recorded for this clone. The chain links TRBV6-6 to TRBJ2-1; 10 bases align to TRBD1. In germline, CDR1 is MNHNY, CDR2 SVGAGI (reference sequence). With V trimmed by 5 bases and J by 8 bases, 6 bases remained unmatched. The CDR3 loop spans 14 amino acids. The CDR3 DNA sequence: TGTGCCAGCAGTCACCGGGACAGGGGACATGAGCAGTTCTTC. This encodes CASSHRDRGHEQFF.